This is a list of T cell receptor beta chains from one sample in a study of Ad26.COV2.S vaccination and SARS-CoV-2 variants. Some clones are missing from TCRdb's copy, which holds only in-frame ones; the method was immunoSEQ multiplex PCR. The sample has about 350,000 clones, around 89% seen once. This specimen consisted of peripheral blood, obtained in a trial of Ad26.COV2.S vaccine versus placebo. Receptor source: a person aged 18-60 years who received the Ad26.COV2.S COVID-19 vaccine or a placebo. Both conserved end residues are part of each CDR3. A D gene is named only where the DNA matches it firmly. Some rows mark clone size as missing; the rest say once, few, many or name a class of expanded clone.

J: TRBJ1-2; size: -; V: TRBV7-8; D: -; CDR3: CASSLEPQGSYGYTF
J: TRBJ2-5; size: -; V: TRBV5-1; D: TRBD2; CDR3: CASSSSTSGSAETQYF
J: TRBJ2-7; size: -; V: TRBV9; D: TRBD2; CDR3: CASSPSGSGYEQYF
J: TRBJ2-7; size: -; V: TRBV18; D: TRBD1; CDR3: CASRPDRDTYEQYF
J: TRBJ2-1; size: -; V: TRBV28; D: TRBD1; CDR3: CASVGQAASTYNEQFF
J: TRBJ1-1; size: -; V: TRBV30; D: -; CDR3: CAWSVLDRNTEAFF
J: TRBJ2-7; size: -; V: TRBV18; D: TRBD1; CDR3: CASSEDRDFEQYF
J: TRBJ1-5; size: -; V: TRBV7-9; D: -; CDR3: CASSFGKIGGSNQPQHF
J: TRBJ1-5; size: few; V: TRBV6-2/TRBV6-3; D: -; CDR3: CASSPSGRDNYNNQPQHF
J: TRBJ1-5; size: few; V: TRBV12-5; D: TRBD1; CDR3: CASGPGRTGGNQPQHF
J: TRBJ1-2; size: -; V: TRBV5-1; D: TRBD1; CDR3: CASSGGQGDGYTF
J: TRBJ1-4; size: once; V: TRBV7-9; D: -; CDR3: CASSLAGSGEKLFF
J: TRBJ1-4; size: -; V: TRBV18; D: TRBD1; CDR3: CASSTGTGGLGATNEKLFF
J: TRBJ2-2; size: -; V: TRBV5-5; D: -; CDR3: CASSYDEDGELFF